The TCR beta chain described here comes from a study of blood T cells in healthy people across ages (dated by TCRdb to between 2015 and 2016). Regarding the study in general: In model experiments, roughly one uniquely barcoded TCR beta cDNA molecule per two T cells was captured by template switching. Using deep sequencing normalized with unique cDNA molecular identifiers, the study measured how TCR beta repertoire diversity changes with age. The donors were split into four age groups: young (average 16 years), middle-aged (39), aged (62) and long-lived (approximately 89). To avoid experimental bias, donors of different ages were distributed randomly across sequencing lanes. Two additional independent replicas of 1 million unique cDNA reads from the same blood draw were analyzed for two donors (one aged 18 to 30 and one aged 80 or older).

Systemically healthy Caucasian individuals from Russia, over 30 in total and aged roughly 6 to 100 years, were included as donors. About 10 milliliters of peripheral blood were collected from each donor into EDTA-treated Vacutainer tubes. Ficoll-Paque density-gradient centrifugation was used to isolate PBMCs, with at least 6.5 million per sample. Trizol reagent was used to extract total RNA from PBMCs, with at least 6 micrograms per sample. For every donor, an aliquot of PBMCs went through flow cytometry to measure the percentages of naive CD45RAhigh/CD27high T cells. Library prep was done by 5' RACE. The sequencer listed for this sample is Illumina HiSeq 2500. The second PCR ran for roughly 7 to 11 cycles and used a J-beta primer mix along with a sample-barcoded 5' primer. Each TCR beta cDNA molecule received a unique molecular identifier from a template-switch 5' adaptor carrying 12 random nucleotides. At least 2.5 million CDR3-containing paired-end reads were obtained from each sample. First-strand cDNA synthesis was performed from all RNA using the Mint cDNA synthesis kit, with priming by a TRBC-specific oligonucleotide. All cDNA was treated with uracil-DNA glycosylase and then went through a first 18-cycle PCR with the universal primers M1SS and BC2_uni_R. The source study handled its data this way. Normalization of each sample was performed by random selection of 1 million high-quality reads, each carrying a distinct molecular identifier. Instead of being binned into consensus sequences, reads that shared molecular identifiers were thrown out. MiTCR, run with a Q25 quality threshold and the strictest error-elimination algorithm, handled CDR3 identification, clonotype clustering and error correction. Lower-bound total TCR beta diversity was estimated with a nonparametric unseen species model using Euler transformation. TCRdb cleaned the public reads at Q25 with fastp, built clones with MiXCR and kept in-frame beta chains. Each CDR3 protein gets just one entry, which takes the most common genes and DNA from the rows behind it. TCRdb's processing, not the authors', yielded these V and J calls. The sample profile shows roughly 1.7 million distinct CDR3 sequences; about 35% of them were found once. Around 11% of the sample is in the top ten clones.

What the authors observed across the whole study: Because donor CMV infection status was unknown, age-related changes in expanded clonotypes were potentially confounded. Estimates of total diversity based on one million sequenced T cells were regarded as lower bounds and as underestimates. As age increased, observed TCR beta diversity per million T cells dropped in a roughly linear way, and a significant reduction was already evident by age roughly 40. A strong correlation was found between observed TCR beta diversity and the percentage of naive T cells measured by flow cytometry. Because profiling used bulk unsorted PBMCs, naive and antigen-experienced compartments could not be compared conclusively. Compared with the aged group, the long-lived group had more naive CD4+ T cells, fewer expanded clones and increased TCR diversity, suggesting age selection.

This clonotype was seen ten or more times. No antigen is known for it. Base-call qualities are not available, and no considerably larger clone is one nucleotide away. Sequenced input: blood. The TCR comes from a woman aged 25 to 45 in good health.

The nucleotides read TGTGCCAGCGCCAGGTTGTCGGCCTACGAGCAGTACTTC. Its protein is CASARLSAYEQYF. Recombination joined TRBV27 with TRBJ2-7, with no confident D gene call. The junction shows trimming of 8 bases on V and 2 bases on J, plus 13 bases between the germline ends. The CDR3 runs 13 amino acids, cysteine and phenylalanine included. Just the 39-base CDR3 DNA is kept, in frame starting at base 1. From the germline V gene (reference sequence), CDR1 is MNHEY and CDR2 is SMNVEV.